The 22 T cell receptor beta chains below were found in one sample sequenced in a study of cytomegalovirus exposure and HLA in healthy donors. The PCR employed 60 Vbeta primers together with 13 Jbeta primers. TCRdb keeps only in-frame clones here, not all; method: immunoSEQ multiplex PCR. The profile shows roughly 120,000 clones, 80% of them singletons. The sequencing sample was made of PBMCs. The receptors stem from a man younger than 45 in good health and CMV-seronegative.

The V and J genes are TRBV7-8 and TRBJ2-7; the match to TRBD2 covers 11 bases. This CDR3 has 15 residues. Germline V gene data show CDR1 as SGHVS and CDR2 as FQNEAQ. Losses at the gene ends were 5 bases for V and 9 bases for J; bases not matched to a gene: 12. CDR3 DNA sequence: TGTGCCAGCAGCGAACGACTAGCGGGACGTACGGGGCAGTACTTC. Amino acid sequence: CASSERLAGRTGQYF.

This chain joins TRBV25-1 and TRBJ2-1, with a weak D call TRBD1 (5 bases). Germline CDR1 reads MGHDK; CDR2 reads SYGVNS. The V gene lost 7 bases and the J gene lost 9 bases, with 10 bases spanning the gap. There are 11 residues in the CDR3. The CDR3 spells CASINRFEQFF. CDR3 DNA: TGTGCCAGCATTAACAGGTTTGAGCAGTTCTTC.

The chain links TRBV28 to TRBJ1-5; weak D call: TRBD1 (5 bases). V lost 5 bases and J lost 5, with 16 bases in between. Germline V lookup: CDR1 MDHEN, CDR2 SYDVKM. The CDR3 is 15 residues long. Here the CDR3 DNA reads TGTGCCAGCAGTCCTCACGATGGGGCGGATCAGCCCCAGCATTTT. This translates into CASSPHDGADQPQHF.

The chain carries TRBV19 and TRBJ2-1, with 8 bases matching TRBD1. CDR3 length: 13 residues. CDR1 is LNHDA and CDR2 is SQIVND in the germline V gene (reference sequence). J lost 5 bases, V lost 7 bases, and 4 bases had no gene match. The chain's CDR3 is CASTTGANNEQFF. The CDR3 DNA reads TGTGCCAGTACGACAGGGGCCAACAATGAGCAGTTCTTC.

The count of this clone is one. The V gene is TRBV30, the J gene TRBJ2-7, with 10 bases fitting TRBD1. This CDR3 spans 14 amino acids. V was pared by 4 bases and J by 2 bases, with 5 bases of the junction left unmatched. Per the germline V gene, CDR1 is GTSNPN and CDR2 is SVGIG (reference sequence). The DNA for the CDR3 is TGTGCCTGGACCAGGGGACAGGGGACCTACGAGCAGTACTTC. Translating it yields CAWTRGQGTYEQYF.

V is TRBV14 and J is TRBJ2-1; 9 bases fit TRBD2. Germline V gene lookup returns CDR1 SGHDN and CDR2 FVKESK. Losses at the gene ends were 2 bases for V and 6 bases for J; bases not matched to a gene: 2. The CDR3 contains 14 residues. CDR3 DNA: TGTGCCAGCAGCCAACGCGGGGGGGTCAATGAGCAGTTCTTC. Translation gives CASSQRGGVNEQFF.

The V gene is TRBV7-2, the J gene TRBJ2-7; 11 nucleotides agree with TRBD1. The ends lost 4 bases at V and 3 bases at J; junction bases unmatched: 2. The CDR3 consists of 14 residues. Per germline, CDR1 SGHTA and CDR2 FQGNSA. CDR3 amino acids: CASSWGQGVYEQYF. For the CDR3, the DNA is TGTGCCAGCAGCTGGGGACAGGGGGTCTACGAGCAGTACTTC.

Turning to this clone: The sample carries other DNA sequences with the same CDR3. V usage is TRBV18 and J usage is TRBJ1-4; 10 positions agree with TRBD1. The junction had 3 bases not matched to a gene; V was cut back by 3 bases and J by 5 bases. The CDR3 runs to 15 residues. Germline V CDR1 and CDR2: KGHSH, LQKENI. The CDR3 sequence: CASSPPGQGNEKLFF. In nucleotides, the CDR3 is TGTGCCAGCTCACCTCCGGGACAGGGGAATGAAAAACTGTTTTTT.

V and J are TRBV4-2 and TRBJ2-6; D is possibly TRBD1 (5 bases). V was clipped by 4 bases and J by 0 bases, with 10 bases between them. The CDR3 runs to 16 residues. Germline CDR1 reads LGHNA; CDR2 reads YNFKEQ. For the CDR3, the DNA is TGTGCCAGCAGCCTTATCAGGGCCTCTGGGGCCAACGTCCTGACTTTC. Translation gives CASSLIRASGANVLTF.

CDR3: CASQKPDRNYGYTF. The CDR3, as DNA: TGTGCCAGTCAGAAACCCGACAGAAACTATGGCTACACCTTC. The rearrangement uses TRBV19 and TRBJ1-2, with D perhaps TRBD1 (5 bases). The V end lost 8 bases, the J end lost 2 bases, and 15 bases lay between the germline ends. Germline values: CDR1 LNHDA, CDR2 SQIVND (reference sequence). There are 14 residues in the CDR3.

This chain links TRBV6-5 with TRBJ1-1; 7 positions match TRBD1. Germline V CDR1 and CDR2: MNHEY, SVGAGI. The junction had 7 bases not matched to a gene; V was cut back by 0 bases and J by 3 bases. The CDR3 runs to 16 residues. This chain's CDR3 is CASSYSEGAGDTEAFF. The DNA for the CDR3 is TGTGCCAGCAGTTACTCGGAGGGGGCAGGGGACACTGAAGCTTTCTTT.

The chain's CDR3 is CASRRGLGNTEAFF. In DNA form, the CDR3 reads TGTGCCAGTAGAAGGGGGCTGGGGAACACTGAAGCTTTCTTT. The chain has TRBV19 and TRBJ1-1; 7 positions match TRBD1. Germline CDR1 and CDR2: LNHDA and SQIVND (reference sequence). The CDR3 is 14 amino acids. The trim removed 6 bases at V and 1 base at J, leaving 5 bases unmatched.

This chain connects TRBV29-1 to TRBJ1-2; 8 bases agree with TRBD1. This CDR3 has 11 amino acids. Germline trimming cut 6 bases from V and 7 bases from J; bases unmatched to any gene: 4. Germline assignment: CDR1 SQVTM and CDR2 ANQGSEA. Written as DNA, the CDR3 is TGCAGCGTGCAGGGGGCAGGTGGCTACACCTTC. This sequence encodes CSVQGAGGYTF.

The V call is TRBV2, the J call TRBJ1-4, with TRBD1 identical over 8 bases. This CDR3 has 13 amino acids. CDR1 and CDR2 from the germline V gene are SNHLY and FYNNEI. The ends lost 9 bases at V and 5 bases at J; junction bases unmatched: 5. The CDR3 DNA reads TGTGCCAGAGGGACAGGCTTAAATGAAAAACTGTTTTTT. As protein: CARGTGLNEKLFF.

The V and J genes are TRBV25-1 and TRBJ2-4; TRBD1 aligns across 11 bases. V gave up 4 bases and J gave up 8 bases; unmatched junction bases: 10. Germline V gene data show CDR1 as MGHDK and CDR2 as SYGVNS. This CDR3 has 16 amino acids. The CDR3 sequence: CASSVGQGAPADIQYF. The CDR3 coding sequence is TGTGCCAGCAGTGTAGGACAGGGGGCGCCGGCCGACATTCAGTACTTC.

The chain employs TRBV29-1 and TRBJ2-5, with a weak D call TRBD1 (6 bases). Germline CDR1 and CDR2: SQVTM and ANQGSEA. The CDR3 length is 15 residues. V was trimmed by 8 bases and J by 1 base, leaving 20 bases between them. DNA for the CDR3: TGCAGCATCACCCGACTGGTAGGGGGCCAAGAGACCCAGTACTTC. As protein: CSITRLVGGQETQYF.

This clone was observed a handful of times. This sequence joins TRBV5-4 and TRBJ1-2; D is undetermined. The V end lost 4 bases, the J end lost 4 bases, and 17 bases lay between the germline ends. The CDR3 totals 15 residues. Germline CDR1 reads SGHNT; CDR2 reads YYREEE (reference sequence). In DNA form, the CDR3 reads TGTGCCAGCAGCCTGGATCGGGTGAACGTCTATGGCTACACCTTC. As protein: CASSLDRVNVYGYTF.

V usage is TRBV7-2 and J usage is TRBJ1-1, with D possibly being TRBD1 (6 bases). The CDR3 totals 16 residues. Germline V CDR1 and CDR2: SGHTA, FQGNSA. V lost 5 bases and J 1 base, leaving 17 bases between the germline ends. CDR3 sequence: CASSPPEKGGNTEAFF. The DNA of the CDR3 is TGTGCCAGCAGCCCTCCCGAGAAAGGGGGGAACACTGAAGCTTTCTTT.

The chain has TRBV5-6 and TRBJ2-7; 8 bases fit TRBD1. The CDR3 contains 15 residues. From germline, CDR1 is SGHDT and CDR2 YYEEEE. The trim removed 3 bases at V and 7 bases at J, leaving 12 bases unmatched. CDR3 protein: CASSSLPGGLGEQYF. In DNA, the CDR3 is TGTGCCAGCAGCTCGCTCCCAGGGGGCCTGGGGGAGCAGTACTTC.

This clone was seen a few times. The chain carries TRBV19 and TRBJ1-5; TRBD1 agrees at 7 bases. The trim removed 7 bases at V and 2 bases at J, leaving 8 bases unmatched. Looked up from germline, CDR1 is LNHDA and CDR2 is SQIVND (reference sequence). This CDR3 is built from 15 residues. The CDR3 DNA is TGTGCCAGTACCCTGACTACAGGGGGCAATCAGCCCCAGCATTTT. Protein: CASTLTTGGNQPQHF.

The V and J genes are TRBV5-1 and TRBJ2-3; no clear D gene. This CDR3 contains 14 residues. Germline-derived CDR1 and CDR2 are SGHRS and YFSETQ. Trimming took 3 bases from V and 0 from J, leaving 8 bases between them. CDR3 bases: TGCGCCAGCAGCTGGCGGCCGAGCACAGATACGCAGTATTTT. It translates to CASSWRPSTDTQYF.

The rearrangement links TRBV28 to TRBJ1-3; 7 bases map to TRBD1. V lost 6 bases and J lost 4; bases outside the gene matches: 3. Germline V CDR1 and CDR2: MDHEN, SYDVKM. The CDR3 runs to 13 residues. The CDR3 sequence: CASSEGAGNTIYF. For the CDR3, the DNA is TGTGCCAGCAGCGAGGGGGCCGGAAACACCATATATTTT.